What follows describes a single T cell receptor (beta chain). Trimming removed 2 bases from V and 2 bases from J; junction bases left unmatched: 2. The germline gives CDR1 SGHDT, CDR2 YYEEEE. This CDR3 has 15 residues. The source of the sample is a study of blood T cell repertoires in COVID-19. Background on the study: There were acute and convalescent COVID-19 samples, and they came from the United States, Italy and Spain. PBMCs, B-cell-depleted T cells, or T cells were the source of the cDNA or gDNA that made up the material.

Authors' analysis steps: Amplification of reference gene primers was used by the study to estimate nucleated cell counts. Sequenced by immunoSEQ multiplex PCR; TCRdb stores in-frame clones only, minus some. V, J and clone size are those of that table, while D and trimming were read from the DNA. The sample gives roughly 69,000 clones, 65% to 80% of which show up once; roughly a tenth is in the top ten. The rearrangement uses TRBV5-6 and TRBJ1-4; TRBD1 aligns across 8 bases. This TCR was recovered from a woman aged 45-60 years with acute or convalescent COVID-19. Sequencing input: peripheral blood. CDR3 loop: CASSLGDRTNEKLFF. CDR3 sequence (DNA): TGTGCCAGCAGCTTAGGGGACAGGACTAATGAAAAACTGTTTTTT.